The clone carrying this TCR beta chain was seen a few times. This sample is drawn from a study of T cell repertoires in cytomegalovirus infection. CDR3 length: 13 amino acids. With 4 bases removed from V and 4 bases from J, the gap between germline ends came to 11 bases. TCRdb itself ran the reads through MiXCR, one entry per CDR3 protein. The sample has 90,000 to 120,000 distinct CDR3 sequences; about a quarter are singletons. The chain employs TRBV12-3 or TRBV12-4 and TRBJ2-7; a possible D gene is TRBD1 (5 bases). This TCR derives from a human donor in good health (CMV status not recorded). Some clones in this sample may be carry-over from other donors' samples. The specimen sequenced was CD8+ T cells from PBMCs. CDR3 nucleotides: TGTGCCAGCAGTTCACGGACACCTTACGAGCAGTACTTC. The encoded protein is CASSSRTPYEQYF.